One sample yielded the 8 T cell receptor beta chains listed below, sequenced in a study of T cell repertoires in cytomegalovirus infection. TCRdb analysed the reads with MiXCR anew, one entry per CDR3 protein. Of approximately 500,000 distinct CDR3 sequences in the sample, around 27% were seen once. The specimen was PBMCs. These receptors were obtained from a human donor in good health (CMV status not recorded). Some clones in this sample may be carry-over from other donors' samples.

Many counts were recorded for this clonotype. One end of the junction is discordant with germline, which a read error may explain. The chain is built from TRBV7-2 and TRBJ2-5; D possibly corresponds to TRBD2 (7 bases). The CDR3 totals 18 residues. Germline V gene sequence: CDR1 SGHTA, CDR2 FQGNSA. DNA of the CDR3: TGTGCCAGCAGCCTAGCCCCAATCCAAGGGGGGGGGAGGGAGACCCAGTACTTC. It codes for CASSLAPIQGGGRETQYF.

The genes are TRBV9 and TRBJ1-2; D not resolved. Germline V gives CDR1 SGDLS, CDR2 YYNGEE. The CDR3 covers 16 residues. V gave up 3 bases and J gave up 3 bases, with 18 bases separating them. This CDR3 reads CASSASQSGIYYGYTF. The CDR3 DNA reads as TGTGCCAGCAGCGCGAGTCAGTCGGGCATTTACTATGGCTACACCTTC.

The chain recombines TRBV19 with TRBJ2-2; possible D gene TRBD2, 6 bases. Trimming removed 6 bases from V and 0 bases from J, with 14 bases in between. In germline, CDR1 is LNHDA, CDR2 SQIVND (reference sequence). The CDR3 has 16 amino acids. CDR3 in amino acids: CASRAHGTANTGELFF. CDR3 nucleotide sequence: TGTGCCAGTAGAGCGCACGGGACTGCGAACACCGGGGAGCTGTTTTTT.

This chain connects TRBV29-1 to TRBJ2-5, with unresolved D. From germline, CDR1 is SQVTM and CDR2 ANQGSEA. This CDR3 has 13 residues. V gave up 3 bases and J gave up 5 bases, with 13 bases separating them. The CDR3 here is CSVDQVLGETQYF. In nucleotides, the CDR3 is TGCAGCGTTGATCAAGTTTTAGGCGAGACCCAGTACTTC.

The chain combines TRBV20-1 with TRBJ2-7, with 7 bases identical to TRBD1. The germline gives CDR1 DFQATT, CDR2 SNEGSKA (reference sequence). V lost 8 bases and J lost 3; bases outside the gene matches: 4. The CDR3 is 11 residues long. The CDR3 loop reads CSHDRDYEQYF. CDR3 sequence (DNA): TGCAGTCACGACAGGGACTACGAGCAGTACTTC.

The genes are TRBV5-6 and TRBJ2-7; 11 bases align to TRBD1. Trimming took 5 bases from V and 4 from J; bases not matched to a gene: 2. The CDR3 loop spans 13 amino acids. CDR1 and CDR2 from the germline V gene are SGHDT and YYEEEE. CDR3 nucleotide sequence: TGTGCCAGCAGGGACAGGGGGCTGTACGAGCAGTACTTC. It codes for CASRDRGLYEQYF.

This clonotype occurred many times. The chain uses TRBV15 and TRBJ1-1; 7 bases are shared with TRBD1. The germline V gene encodes CDR1 LNHNV and CDR2 YYDKDF (reference sequence). The CDR3 spans 15 residues. Trimming at V came to 5 bases and at J to 4 bases, leaving 10 bases not matched to a gene. CDR3 protein: CATSEGAGGGTEAFF. The DNA of the CDR3 is TGTGCCACCAGCGAGGGGGCAGGGGGTGGCACTGAAGCTTTCTTT.

This clonotype was seen once. The V and J genes are TRBV7-2 and TRBJ2-3, with D unclear. The V end was cut by 6 bases, the J end by 9 bases, with 22 bases between. This CDR3 comprises 15 residues. CDR1 SGHTA and CDR2 FQGNSA come from the germline V gene. The CDR3 bases are TGTGCCAGCAGTTACCCCGGACCAGAGAGTTTAACGCAGTATTTT. Translated: CASSYPGPESLTQYF.